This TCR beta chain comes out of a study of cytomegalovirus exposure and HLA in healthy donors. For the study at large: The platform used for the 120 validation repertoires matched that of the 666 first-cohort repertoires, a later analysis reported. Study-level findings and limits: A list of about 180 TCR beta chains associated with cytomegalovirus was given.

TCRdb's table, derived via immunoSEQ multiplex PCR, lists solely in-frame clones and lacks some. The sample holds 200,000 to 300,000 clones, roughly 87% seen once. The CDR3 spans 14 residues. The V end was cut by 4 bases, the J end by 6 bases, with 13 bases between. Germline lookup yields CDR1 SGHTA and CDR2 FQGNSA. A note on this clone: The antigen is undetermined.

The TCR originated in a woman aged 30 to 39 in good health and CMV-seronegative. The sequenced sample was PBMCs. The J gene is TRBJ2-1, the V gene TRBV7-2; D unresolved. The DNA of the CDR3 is TGTGCCAGCAGCTCAATCGGCCTAGGCAATGAGCAGTTCTTC. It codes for CASSSIGLGNEQFF.